These 27 T cell receptor beta chains share one sample of origin, sequenced in a study of technical replicates of blood from a handful of donors. Sequenced by immunoSEQ multiplex PCR; TCRdb stores in-frame clones only, minus some. The sample lists 76,000 or so clones, 86% occurring once. The material sequenced was PBMCs. These receptors were obtained from a human donor in good health. Some clones in this sample may be carry-over from other donors' samples.

This clone showed up just a few times. J is TRBJ1-1 and V is TRBV5-5; D not resolved. Germline CDR1 is SGHKS and CDR2 is YYEKEE (reference sequence). The V end lost 4 bases, the J end lost 0 bases, and 13 bases lay between the germline ends. The CDR3 consists of 15 residues. The CDR3 DNA follows: TGTGCCAGCAGCCCCCCGGAGCGCATGAACACTGAAGCTTTCTTT. Translation: CASSPPERMNTEAFF.

The chain has TRBV19 and TRBJ2-1, with 7 nucleotides matching TRBD2. The germline V gene has CDR1 LNHDA and CDR2 SQIVND (reference sequence). Unmatched junction bases numbered 2, after V lost 3 bases and J lost 0 bases. The CDR3 has 15 amino acids. The CDR3 DNA is TGTGCCAGTAGTATGGGCGGGAGCTCCTACAATGAGCAGTTCTTC. The encoded protein is CASSMGGSSYNEQFF.

The table lists this clone with a few counts. V usage is TRBV7-2 and J usage is TRBJ2-2, with 8 bases lining up with TRBD1. CDR3 length: 14 amino acids. Trimming removed 8 bases from V and 4 bases from J; junction bases left unmatched: 6. CDR1 SGHTA and CDR2 FQGNSA come from the germline V gene. CDR3 region: CASYRGFGTGELFF. CDR3 coding DNA: TGTGCCAGCTACAGGGGGTTCGGCACCGGGGAGCTGTTTTTT. Drawing the rest from reference TRBV7-2 and TRBJ2-2, the complete variable domain is GAGVSQSPSNKVTEKGKDVELRCDPISGHTALYWYRQSLGQGLEFLIYFQGNSAPDKSGLPSDRFSAERTGGSVSTLTIQRTQQEDSAVYLCASYRGFGTGELFFGEGSRLTVL.

The chain uses TRBV6-5 and TRBJ2-7, with TRBD1 matching 7 bases. Unmatched junction bases numbered 5, after V lost 5 bases and J lost 1 base. Germline-derived CDR1 and CDR2 are MNHEY and SVGAGI. The CDR3 totals 14 residues. In nucleotides, the CDR3 is TGTGCCAGCAGTGACCCGACAGGGTCCTACGAGCAGTACTTC. This sequence encodes CASSDPTGSYEQYF.

This clone was seen once. The chain links TRBV7-9 to TRBJ1-2; no firm D call. Germline V gene data show CDR1 as SEHNR and CDR2 as FQNEAQ (reference sequence). Trimming pared 3 bases from V and 2 bases from J, leaving 7 bases between. The CDR3 length is 13 residues. The CDR3 region is CASSFDGNYGYTF. CDR3 bases: TGTGCCAGCAGCTTCGACGGGAACTATGGCTACACCTTC.

A single count supports this clone. The chain joins TRBV23-1 to TRBJ2-6; 7 positions match TRBD1. TRBV23-1 qualifies as an ORF whose function is uncertain. The CDR3 is 17 amino acids. The J segment lost 0 bases and the V segment lost 6 bases, leaving 8 bases of the junction unmatched. CDR3 sequence: CASRRGQVPSGANVLTF. CDR3 coding DNA: TGCGCCAGCAGGAGAGGACAGGTTCCCTCTGGGGCCAACGTCCTGACTTTC.

Comments on this clone: At one boundary the junction diverges from the germline segment, which might be a read error. The chain couples TRBV6-5 to TRBJ1-4, with 7 bases lining up with TRBD1. The CDR3 is 11 residues long. The germline V gene encodes CDR1 MNHEY and CDR2 SVGAGI. CDR3 amino acids: CATGINEKLFF. Here the CDR3 DNA reads TGCGCGACAGGGATTAATGAAAAACTGTTTTTT.

This clone was picked up a small number of times. The gene calls are TRBV19 and TRBJ2-7, with D tentatively TRBD2 (5 bases). Germline-derived CDR1 and CDR2 are LNHDA and SQIVND (reference sequence). The V end lost 2 bases, the J end lost 7 bases, and 12 bases lay between the germline ends. This CDR3 has 13 residues. DNA for the CDR3: TGTGCCAGTAGTATACCTGGACGAGGGGAGCAGTACTTC. It codes for CASSIPGRGEQYF.

The CDR3 bases are TGTGCCAGCAGCTTAGGGGGGACAGGGCTGAACACCGGGGAGCTGTTTTTT. It encodes CASSLGGTGLNTGELFF. V gene TRBV7-3 combines with J gene TRBJ2-2, with 9 bases lining up with TRBD1. The V segment lost 2 bases and the J segment 1 base; nucleotides outside the gene matches: 5. This CDR3 spans 17 amino acids. The germline CDR1 and CDR2 sequences are SGHTA and FQGTGA.

The sample holds one count of this clone. V is TRBV19 and J is TRBJ2-1; 9 nucleotides match TRBD2. CDR1 is LNHDA, CDR2 SQIVND, per germline (reference sequence). The J segment lost 3 bases and the V segment lost 2 bases, leaving 14 bases of the junction unmatched. CDR3 size: 19 residues. CDR3: CASSIKLIVSGSVYNEQFF. The CDR3 DNA reads as TGTGCCAGTAGTATAAAACTAATCGTTAGCGGGAGTGTCTACAATGAGCAGTTCTTC.

The chain recombines TRBV6-4 with TRBJ2-1; D may be TRBD1 (5 bases). The CDR3 contains 11 residues. V lost 7 bases, J lost 9 bases, and 10 bases lay in between. Germline V CDR1 and CDR2: MRHNA, SNTAGT. Here the CDR3 reads CASTTDGEQFF. CDR3 coding DNA: TGTGCCAGCACGACAGACGGTGAGCAGTTCTTC.

This chain links TRBV4-3 with TRBJ2-1; TRBD2 matches at 13 bases. The CDR3 is 16 amino acids. J lost 7 bases, V lost 3 bases, and 6 bases had no gene match. Germline V lookup: CDR1 LGHNA, CDR2 YSLEER. The chain's CDR3 is CASSQGTSGVPNEQFF. CDR3 coding DNA: TGCGCCAGCAGCCAGGGGACTAGCGGGGTTCCGAATGAGCAGTTCTTC.

As regards this clone: A junction boundary mismatches the germline segment, possibly from a read error. This chain links TRBV2 with TRBJ2-5; TRBD2 matches 13 bases. This CDR3 comprises 12 residues. Per the germline V gene, CDR1 is SNHLY and CDR2 is FYNNEI. The CDR3 protein is CASRLAGGGLNF. DNA for the CDR3: TGTGCCAGCCGACTAGCGGGAGGCGGGTTAAACTTC. The whole variable domain, filled in from reference TRBV2 and TRBJ2-5, reads EPEVTQTPSHQVTQMGQEVILRCVPISNHLYFYWYRQILGQKVEFLVSFYNNEISEKSEIFDDQFSVERPDGSNFTLKIRSTKLEDSAMYFCASRLAGGGLNFGPGTRLLVL.

The chain links TRBV27 to TRBJ2-1; weak D call: TRBD1 (6 bases). Germline lookup yields CDR1 MNHEY and CDR2 SMNVEV (reference sequence). The CDR3 runs to 15 residues. The V gene lost 3 bases and the J gene lost 0 bases, with 9 bases spanning the gap. The CDR3 here is CASSLTGSSYNEQFF. The CDR3 DNA is TGTGCCAGCAGTTTGACAGGAAGCTCCTACAATGAGCAGTTCTTC.

The chain combines TRBV15 with TRBJ2-3; 9 positions match TRBD1. CDR3 length: 15 amino acids. Germline V CDR1 and CDR2: LNHNV, YYDKDF (reference sequence). Trimming cost V 1 base and J 6 bases; bases outside gene matches: 5. The CDR3 region is CATSRGGQGSDTQYF. Written as DNA, the CDR3 is TGTGCCACCAGCAGAGGGGGACAGGGTTCGGATACGCAGTATTTT.

This clone is a singleton in its sample. The chain employs TRBV30 and TRBJ2-1, with 13 bases matching TRBD2. Unmatched junction bases numbered 6, after V lost 4 bases and J lost 12 bases. Looked up from germline, CDR1 is GTSNPN and CDR2 is SVGIG (reference sequence). The CDR3 totals 13 residues. Here the CDR3 reads CAWNPGLAGLQFF. DNA for the CDR3: TGTGCCTGGAACCCGGGACTAGCGGGATTGCAGTTCTTC.

The rearrangement links TRBV29-1 to TRBJ1-1, with unresolved D. The CDR3 runs to 8 residues. V lost 7 bases and J 8 bases, leaving 5 bases between the germline ends. Per the germline V gene, CDR1 is SQVTM and CDR2 is ANQGSEA. The CDR3 region has the DNA TGCAGCGCCAGAGAAGCTTTCTTT. Protein product: CSAREAFF.

The rearrangement joins TRBV5-4 to TRBJ2-1; TRBD2 agrees at 14 bases. CDR1 is SGHNT and CDR2 is YYREEE in the germline V gene (reference sequence). The CDR3 extends over 17 amino acids. Trimming removed 4 bases from V and 9 bases from J; junction bases left unmatched: 12. The CDR3 coding sequence is TGTGCCAGCAGCCCCCTACCGGGACTAGCGGGGGTTATTGAGCAGTTCTTC. Protein product: CASSPLPGLAGVIEQFF.

V and J are TRBV7-2 and TRBJ2-3; 13 nucleotides match TRBD2. Per the germline V gene, CDR1 is SGHTA and CDR2 is FQGNSA. Unmatched junction bases numbered 7, after V lost 6 bases and J lost 4 bases. The CDR3 has 16 residues. CDR3 amino acids: CASRQTSGRSADTQYF. The CDR3 DNA reads as TGTGCCAGCAGACAGACTAGCGGGAGGAGTGCAGATACGCAGTATTTT.

The count of this clone is one. The chain is built from TRBV10-3 and TRBJ2-7; 7 nucleotides align to TRBD2. V lost 4 bases and J lost 0; bases outside the gene matches: 3. This CDR3 region has 14 residues. The germline V gene has CDR1 ENHRY and CDR2 SYGVKD. The DNA for the CDR3 is TGTGCCATCAGTGTGGGGGGGTACTCCTACGAGCAGTACTTC. Protein product: CAISVGGYSYEQYF.

The chain has TRBV25-1 and TRBJ2-3; 10 bases match TRBD2. The CDR3 is 17 amino acids. The junction had 7 bases not matched to a gene; V was cut back by 2 bases and J by 2 bases. Germline values: CDR1 MGHDK, CDR2 SYGVNS. CDR3 nucleotide sequence: TGTGCCAGCAGTGAACAAAGCGGGGGGGCCAACACAGATACGCAGTATTTT. It encodes CASSEQSGGANTDTQYF.

CDR3 sequence (DNA): TGTGCCAGTAGTATCCGGCAGGGGAATAAAGGTGGAAACACCATATATTTT. Translation gives CASSIRQGNKGGNTIYF. The chain joins TRBV19 to TRBJ1-3; TRBD1 might be the D (6 bases). The CDR3 is 17 amino acids. Germline assignment: CDR1 LNHDA and CDR2 SQIVND (reference sequence). Trimming shortened V by 3 bases and J by 3 bases, and 18 bases separated the two germline ends.

Details on this clone: Other DNA sequences in the sample encode the same CDR3. This sequence joins TRBV7-2 and TRBJ2-2; tentatively, D is TRBD2 (5 bases). Germline loops: CDR1 SGHTA, CDR2 FQGNSA. This CDR3 region has 12 residues. Trimming cost V 5 bases and J 5 bases, with 6 bases left between them. CDR3 loop: CASSRDTGELFF. The CDR3 bases are TGTGCCAGCAGCCGGGATACCGGGGAGCTGTTTTTT.

The chain combines TRBV18 with TRBJ1-4; tentative D call: TRBD1 (5 bases). This CDR3 contains 17 residues. V was shortened by 1 base and J by 4 bases, with 16 bases between the two germline ends. CDR1 KGHSH and CDR2 LQKENI come from the germline V gene. The CDR3 DNA is TGTGCCAGCTCACCACTCCAGGGCCAGGGCGATAATGAAAAACTGTTTTTT. This sequence encodes CASSPLQGQGDNEKLFF.

The rearrangement joins TRBV7-9 to TRBJ2-7, with 7 bases that match TRBD1. This CDR3 comprises 15 residues. CDR1 and CDR2 from the germline V gene are SEHNR and FQNEAQ (reference sequence). J lost 1 base, V lost 7 bases, and 10 bases had no gene match. This chain's CDR3 is CASTKSGTESYEQYF. CDR3 bases: TGTGCCAGCACCAAATCCGGGACAGAGTCCTACGAGCAGTACTTC. The full variable domain, rest sourced from reference TRBV7-9 and TRBJ2-7, is DTGVSQNPRHKITKRGQNVTFRCDPISEHNRLYWYRQTLGQGPEFLTYFQNEAQLEKSRLLSDRFSAERPKGSFSTLEIQRTEQGDSAMYLCASTKSGTESYEQYFGPGTRLTVT.

This clone occurred a few times. The gene calls are TRBV16 and TRBJ1-2, with unresolved D. In germline, CDR1 is KGHSY, CDR2 FQNENV. Trimming cost V 0 bases and J 6 bases, with 14 bases left between them. The CDR3 length is 15 residues. The CDR3 sequence is CASSQSGGKRDGYTF. In DNA form, the CDR3 reads TGTGCCAGCAGCCAATCGGGCGGAAAGAGGGATGGCTACACCTTC.

The chain couples TRBV5-1 to TRBJ2-2; 10 bases match TRBD1. Germline V gene sequence: CDR1 SGHRS, CDR2 YFSETQ. This CDR3 spans 17 amino acids. V was pared by 4 bases and J by 5 bases, with 11 bases of the junction left unmatched. The CDR3 region has the DNA TGCGCCAGCAGCGTAAAGAAGACAGGGGGCGCGACCGGGGAGCTGTTTTTT. It translates to CASSVKKTGGATGELFF.